The T cell receptor beta chain under discussion was sequenced for a study of early T cells in non-severe SARS-CoV-2 infection. Using its own MiXCR run on the 5' RACE reads, TCRdb lists one record per CDR3 protein. The sample lists about 52,000 distinct CDR3 sequences, around a tenth seen once, with roughly a tenth in the top ten. This clonotype was observed a handful of times. Germline V lookup: CDR1 SQVTM, CDR2 ANQGSEA. The CDR3 covers 9 residues. The ends were cut back, 7 bases at V and 6 bases at J, with 5 bases in the middle. This sequence joins TRBV29-1 and TRBJ2-3; D is ambiguous. Sequencing was done on a sample of whole blood. This receptor was identified in an adult who was a healthcare worker with PCR-confirmed SARS-CoV-2 infection or an uninfected control (not recorded which). This CDR3 reads CSAEDTQYF. For the CDR3, the DNA is TGCAGCGCGGAGGATACGCAGTATTTT.